A selection of T cell receptor beta chains follows, all from one sample in a study of sequential checkpoint blockade in melanoma. Produced via immunoSEQ multiplex PCR; TCRdb's table is partial and in-frame only. The sample holds about 37,000 clones; about 30% are singletons and the top ten take about 1.5%. Sequenced here: tumor tissue (inferred from file names), sampled from a patient given nivolumab and ipilimumab in sequence. The receptors come from a human donor with melanoma. The CDR3 runs from the conserved cysteine through the conserved F or W. A D gene is named only where the DNA matches it firmly. Part of the rows lack a size; the others show once, few, many or a class for expanded clones.

TRBV5-1,TRBJ2-1,TRBD2,NA,TGCGCCAGCAGCTCCCTGGGACTAGCGGGAGCGAGCAGGTCCTACAATGAGCAGTTCTTC,CASSSLGLAGASRSYNEQFF
TRBV7-1,TRBJ2-1,NA,many,TGTGCCAGCAGCTTAGATTCCGGGAGCTCCTACAATGAGCAGTTCTTC,CASSLDSGSSYNEQFF
TRBV6-8,TRBJ1-2,NA,NA,TGTGCCAGCAGTTCCATTCCCCATCCCGGGACGGGCTATGGCTACACCTTC,CASSSIPHPGTGYGYTF
TRBV12-5,TRBJ1-1,TRBD1,NA,TGTGCTAGTGGTTGGTCCGGGACAGGGGGCTTCGACACCCGCCGGTACACTGAAGCTTTCTTT,CASGWSGTGGFDTRRYTEAFF
TRBV29-1,TRBJ2-7,NA,few,TGCAGCGTCTACGTCGAGTCCCCCTACGAGCAGTACTTC,CSVYVESPYEQYF
TRBV28,TRBJ2-1,NA,NA,TGTGCCAGCAGTTTGGAAGGGTTCTACAATGAGCAGTTCTTC,CASSLEGFYNEQFF
TRBV15,TRBJ1-2,TRBD1,few,TGTGCCACCAGCAGAGCCGGGACAGTCTATGGCTACACCTTC,CATSRAGTVYGYTF
TRBV19,TRBJ2-2,NA,few,TGTGCCAGTAGATCCCGAGGGGCTGCCGGGGAGCTGTTTTTT,CASRSRGAAGELFF
TRBV7-1,TRBJ2-3,NA,few,TGTGCCAGCACCAATGACCCCCAGAATACGCAGTATTTT,CASTNDPQNTQYF
TRBV19,TRBJ1-5,TRBD1,NA,TGTGCCAGTAGTCCTTGTTACAGGGGTGAACAGCCCCAGCATTTT,CASSPCYRGEQPQHF
TRBV9,TRBJ1-1,NA,few,TGTGCCAGCAGCGTAACAGGGAGCACTGAAGCTTTCTTT,CASSVTGSTEAFF
TRBV6-8,TRBJ2-7,TRBD2,NA,TGTGCCAGCAGTTACTCGCCCGGGGGGGCCTACGAGCAGTACTTC,CASSYSPGGAYEQYF
TRBV30,TRBJ1-5,NA,NA,TGTGCCTGGAGTGTAAATCCGAATCAGCCCCAGCATTTT,CAWSVNPNQPQHF
TRBV18,TRBJ1-1,NA,NA,TGTGCCAGCTCAGGTCAGCCGAACACTGAAGCTTTCTTT,CASSGQPNTEAFF
TRBV11-3,TRBJ2-5,TRBD1,few,TGTGCCAGCAGCTCCCTGACAGGGGCCACGAAACTGGTGACCCAGTACTTC,CASSSLTGATKLVTQYF
TRBV11-3,TRBJ2-5,NA,many,TGTGCCAGCAGCTCACCCCCCGTAGAGGAGACCCAGTACTTC,CASSSPPVEETQYF
TRBV7-4,TRBJ2-2,NA,NA,TGTGCCAGCAGCTTACAAGTTAACGGGGAGCTGTTTTTT,CASSLQVNGELFF
TRBV6-8,TRBJ1-1,TRBD1,NA,TGTGCCAGCAGCTACAACACAGGGGTTGTCACTGAAGCTTTCTTT,CASSYNTGVVTEAFF
TRBV4-1,TRBJ2-5,TRBD1,NA,TGCGCCAGCAGCCAAGGTCCGGGACAGGGGGCTCGGATTTGGCAAGAGACCCAGTACTTC,CASSQGPGQGARIWQETQYF
TRBV18,TRBJ1-4,NA,NA,TGTGCCAGCTCACCACTTTTCGGTTTGGGTGAAAAACTGTTTTTT,CASSPLFGLGEKLFF
TRBV6-8,TRBJ2-3,NA,few,TGTGCCATCAGTGGACAGTTCGGCACAGATACGCAGTATTTT,CAISGQFGTDTQYF
TRBV6-8,TRBJ2-7,NA,NA,TGTGCCAGCAGTGGTCAGGGAGCGGGCGAGGATGGGGAGCAGTACTTC,CASSGQGAGEDGEQYF
TRBV1,TRBJ2-4,NA,NA,TGCACCAGCAGCCAAGAACCCAGGGGATCATGGGAGCGCATTCAGTACTTC,CTSSQEPRGSWERIQYF
TRBV28,TRBJ1-5,NA,NA,TGTGCCAGCAGTTTCCCAGGGTCAGCCCAGCATTTT,CASSFPGSAQHF
TRBV28,TRBJ1-2,TRBD1,NA,TGTGCCAGCAGTACAGGGGGCGCCGCTCGTCATAAGGCCTTC,CASSTGGAARHKAF
TRBV11-3,TRBJ2-5,TRBD2,many,TGTGCCAGCAGATGTCCTAGCGGGAGGGTAGGAGAGACCCAGTACTTC,CASRCPSGRVGETQYF
TRBV6-8,TRBJ1-5,NA,NA,TGTGCCAGCAGTTACTCCATCAATCAGCCCCAGCATTTT,CASSYSINQPQHF
TRBV6-8,TRBJ1-2,NA,few,TGTGCCAGCAGTTACTCAGGGGGGTGGTATGGCTACACCTTC,CASSYSGGWYGYTF
TRBV29-1,TRBJ1-2,TRBD1,NA,TGCAGCGTCGGACAGGGGACGGATTCTAACTATGGCTACACCTTC,CSVGQGTDSNYGYTF
TRBV5-1,TRBJ1-1,NA,NA,TGCGCCAGCAGCCAACTTGGGCGGGGTGACACTGAAGCTTTCTTT,CASSQLGRGDTEAFF
TRBV6-8,TRBJ2-5,TRBD1,few,TGTGCCAGCAGTTACGGACAGGCCAGGGGGACCCAGTACTTC,CASSYGQARGTQYF
TRBV6-8,TRBJ2-5,NA,few,TGTGCCAGCAGTTATGAGTTTCAAGAGACCCAGTACTTC,CASSYEFQETQYF
TRBV11-3,TRBJ2-7,NA,NA,TGTGCCAGCAGCTTAATCGTGGGGGGCGAAGGCGAGCAGTACTTC,CASSLIVGGEGEQYF
TRBV18,TRBJ2-5,TRBD1,NA,TGTGCCAGCTCCCCGGGACAGGGCATAGAGACCCAGTACTTC,CASSPGQGIETQYF
TRBV30,TRBJ1-2,NA,few,TGTGCCTGGAGTGACGCAGGGAGAACCTCCTTGTTC,CAWSDAGRTSLF
TRBV5-1,TRBJ2-2,TRBD2,NA,TGCGCCAGCAGCTTCGCTAGCGGGAGATCGAACACCGGGGAGCTGTTTTTT,CASSFASGRSNTGELFF
TRBV11-3,TRBJ1-6,NA,NA,TGTGCCAGCAGCTTAGATCCTGTCAATTCACCCCTCCACTTT,CASSLDPVNSPLHF
TRBV19,TRBJ2-1,TRBD2,NA,TGTGCCAGTAGTATAGTATCTAGCGGGAGAAATGAGCAGTTCTTC,CASSIVSSGRNEQFF
TRBV5-1,TRBJ2-7,TRBD2,NA,TGCGCCAGCAGAACCGGGACTAGCGGACCCTACGAGCAGTACTTC,CASRTGTSGPYEQYF
TRBV10-2,TRBJ1-2,NA,few,TGCGCCAGCAGTCCATCCAGAGACTATGGCTACACCTTC,CASSPSRDYGYTF
TRBV29-1,TRBJ2-4,TRBD1,NA,TGCAGCGTTACACAGGGGGCCAAAAACATTCAGTACTTC,CSVTQGAKNIQYF